Below are 28 T cell receptor beta chains sequenced from a single sample in a study of CXCR3-negative and CXCR3-positive naive CD8 T cells. Researchers prepared the TRB cDNA libraries using 5' RACE with UMI labels. After re-calling the 5' RACE reads, TCRdb lists one entry per CDR3 protein, DNA absent. This sample's clone table lists more than 65,000 distinct CDR3 sequences. Sequencing input: naive CXCR3- CD8+ T cells from blood. The sample's subset: CD45RO-CCR7+CD27+CD95- naive CD8+ T cells lacking CXCR3 (TNR3-). These receptors originate from a human donor in good health. Some clones in this sample may be carry-over from other donors' samples.

Here the CDR3 reads CSVTSIGETQYF. The chain uses TRBV29-1 and TRBJ2-5; the D gene TCRdb calls, TRBD2, cannot be checked with no DNA. CDR3 size: 12 residues. Germline loops: CDR1 SQVTM, CDR2 ANQGSEA. The complete variable domain, with remaining parts taken from reference TRBV29-1 and TRBJ2-5, reads SAVISQKPSRDICQRGTSLTIQCQVDSQVTMMFWYRQQPGQSLTLIATANQGSEATYESGFVIDKFPISRPNLTFSTLTVSNMSPEDSSIYLCSVTSIGETQYFGPGTRLLVL.

The chain is built from TRBV29-1 and TRBJ2-7; TCRdb's assignment of TRBD1 cannot be checked, as there is no DNA. In germline, CDR1 is SQVTM, CDR2 ANQGSEA. This CDR3 is built from 15 residues. The CDR3 sequence is CSVDANGQGAYEQYF.

This chain joins TRBV7-9 and TRBJ2-7; the TCRdb D gene call, TRBD1, has no DNA to confirm it. The CDR3 has 16 residues. Germline V gene lookup returns CDR1 SEHNR and CDR2 FQNEAQ (reference sequence). The CDR3 region is CASSTTAGDPPYEQYF.

This chain connects TRBV29-1 to TRBJ2-1; TCRdb indicates TRBD1, and absent DNA this call remains unverified. Germline V lookup: CDR1 SQVTM, CDR2 ANQGSEA. CDR3 length equals 15 residues. CDR3 in amino acids: CSVERGARSYNEQFF.

The rearrangement links TRBV27 to TRBJ2-7; TCRdb outputs TRBD1, but without DNA this stays unchecked. CDR1 is MNHEY, CDR2 SMNVEV, per germline (reference sequence). This CDR3 is 11 amino acids long. The CDR3 is CASRALGGLYF.

This CDR3 reads CASSFTPYHTGELFF. The chain uses TRBV7-2 and TRBJ2-2. The V gene's germline CDR1 is SGHTA and CDR2 FQGNSA. CDR3 size: 15 residues.

The chain employs TRBV12-3 or TRBV12-4 and TRBJ2-1. This CDR3 is 12 amino acids long. This CDR3 reads CASSLGVDEQFF.

The chain uses TRBV29-1 and TRBJ1-2; absent DNA, TCRdb's TRBD1 call cannot be checked. The CDR3 spans 12 residues. Germline CDR1 SQVTM, CDR2 ANQGSEA. CDR3 amino acids: CSVDGTGDGYTF.

V is TRBV5-6 and J is TRBJ2-2; TCRdb's D call of TRBD2 is untestable without DNA. Per the germline V gene, CDR1 is SGHDT and CDR2 is YYEEEE. The CDR3 length is 17 residues. CDR3 sequence reads: CASSLYGETRYTGELFF. Full variable domain (remainder filled in from reference TRBV5-6 and TRBJ2-2): DAGVTQSPTHLIKTRGQQVTLRCSPKSGHDTVSWYQQALGQGPQFIFQYYEEEERQRGNFPDRFSGHQFPNYSSELNVNALLLGDSALYLCASSLYGETRYTGELFFGEGSRLTVL.

The V and J genes are TRBV5-6 and TRBJ2-1; no DNA is available, so the TRBD2 call from TCRdb remains unchecked. This CDR3 is 15 amino acids long. CDR1 is SGHDT, CDR2 YYEEEE, per germline. The CDR3 protein is CASSLAGLAGFEQFF. The entire variable domain, with the rest obtained from reference TRBV5-6 and TRBJ2-1, is as follows: DAGVTQSPTHLIKTRGQQVTLRCSPKSGHDTVSWYQQALGQGPQFIFQYYEEEERQRGNFPDRFSGHQFPNYSSELNVNALLLGDSALYLCASSLAGLAGFEQFFGPGTRLTVL.

This chain connects TRBV28 to TRBJ2-1; absent DNA, TCRdb's TRBD1 call cannot be checked. The V gene's germline CDR1 is MDHEN and CDR2 SYDVKM. The CDR3 loop spans 13 amino acids. The CDR3 loop reads CASSWTVYNEQFF.

This rearrangement joins TRBV5-4 to TRBJ2-7; TCRdb selects TRBD1, and the lack of DNA leaves this call unchecked. CDR1 and CDR2 (germline): SGHNT, YYREEE (reference sequence). The CDR3 consists of 14 residues. Here the CDR3 reads CASSFGTGAYEQYF.

The V call is TRBV28, the J call TRBJ2-1; TCRdb returns TRBD1, unconfirmable since there is no DNA. From germline, CDR1 is MDHEN and CDR2 SYDVKM. CDR3 length: 15 residues. CDR3 region: CASSLGTGGLWEQFF.

This chain uses TRBV5-1 with TRBJ2-2. CDR1 and CDR2 (germline): SGHRS, YFSETQ. The CDR3 consists of 13 residues. The CDR3 protein is CASSLTDTGELFF. The complete variable domain, with remaining parts taken from reference TRBV5-1 and TRBJ2-2, reads KAGVTQTPRYLIKTRGQQVTLSCSPISGHRSVSWYQQTPGQGLQFLFEYFSETQRNKGNFPGRFSGRQFSNSRSEMNVSTLELGDSALYLCASSLTDTGELFFGEGSRLTVL.

V and J are TRBV5-4 and TRBJ1-1; there is no DNA to check the TCRdb D call of TRBD1. This CDR3 contains 14 residues. The V gene's germline CDR1 is SGHNT and CDR2 YYREEE (reference sequence). Here the CDR3 reads CASSSGGGETEAFF.

The chain has TRBV7-9 and TRBJ1-1. The CDR3 contains 15 residues. Germline V gene sequence: CDR1 SEHNR, CDR2 FQNEAQ (reference sequence). CDR3 sequence reads: CASSLVSGPNTEAFF.

V and J are TRBV5-6 and TRBJ2-5; TCRdb returns TRBD2, unconfirmable since there is no DNA. This CDR3 spans 16 amino acids. CDR1 is SGHDT, CDR2 YYEEEE, per germline. CDR3: CASSLEGTSRQETQYF.

V is TRBV23-1 and J is TRBJ1-4; TCRdb's D gene call, TRBD1, goes unchecked for lack of DNA. TRBV23-1 is filed as an ORF, its function uncertain. This CDR3 comprises 17 residues. CDR3 region: CASSRWPLGRKNEKLFF.

The chain links TRBV4-1 to TRBJ2-3; TCRdb designates TRBD1, a call that cannot be tested without DNA. The CDR3 has 17 residues. The germline V gene has CDR1 MGHRA and CDR2 YSYEKL. The CDR3: CASSQVGGQSSTDTQYF.

V is TRBV12-3 or TRBV12-4 and J is TRBJ2-7; TCRdb gives TRBD1 as the D gene, but with no DNA this cannot be confirmed. This CDR3 has 12 amino acids. The chain's CDR3 is CASSLRGNEQYF.

The V call is TRBV15, the J call TRBJ2-3; TCRdb's D call, TRBD1, is unchecked because there is no DNA. CDR1 is LNHNV and CDR2 is YYDKDF in the germline V gene (reference sequence). This CDR3 is 15 amino acids long. CDR3 protein: CATSSRRGFADTQYF.

This chain links TRBV20-1 with TRBJ2-7; TCRdb outputs TRBD1, but without DNA this stays unchecked. The CDR3 extends over 15 amino acids. The germline V gene has CDR1 DFQATT and CDR2 SNEGSKA (reference sequence). The CDR3 sequence: CSARGATGSVDGQYF.

The gene calls are TRBV12-3 or TRBV12-4 and TRBJ2-2; the TCRdb D gene call, TRBD1, has no DNA to confirm it. The CDR3 extends over 15 amino acids. CDR3: CASSPLMVYTGELFF.

V gene TRBV30 combines with J gene TRBJ2-1; the D gene TCRdb calls, TRBD1, cannot be checked with no DNA. The CDR3 length is 11 residues. CDR1 and CDR2 (germline): GTSNPN, SVGIG (reference sequence). The CDR3 loop is CAWTAGVEQFF.

V usage is TRBV29-1 and J usage is TRBJ2-4; TCRdb indicates TRBD1, and absent DNA this call remains unverified. The CDR3 consists of 11 residues. In germline, CDR1 is SQVTM, CDR2 ANQGSEA. The CDR3 region is CSGTLVNIQYF.

CDR3 residues: CSVIPGGGLDEQYF. This chain connects TRBV29-1 to TRBJ2-7; TCRdb calls TRBD1, which cannot be checked without DNA. Germline V CDR1 and CDR2: SQVTM, ANQGSEA. This CDR3 has 14 residues.

The chain uses TRBV29-1 and TRBJ2-7. The CDR3 has 12 residues. Germline V gene lookup returns CDR1 SQVTM and CDR2 ANQGSEA. The CDR3 spells CSVALSTYEQYF.

J is TRBJ1-1 and V is TRBV28. The germline V gene has CDR1 MDHEN and CDR2 SYDVKM. The CDR3 spans 18 residues. CDR3 sequence: CASSLSARHGHMNTEAFF.